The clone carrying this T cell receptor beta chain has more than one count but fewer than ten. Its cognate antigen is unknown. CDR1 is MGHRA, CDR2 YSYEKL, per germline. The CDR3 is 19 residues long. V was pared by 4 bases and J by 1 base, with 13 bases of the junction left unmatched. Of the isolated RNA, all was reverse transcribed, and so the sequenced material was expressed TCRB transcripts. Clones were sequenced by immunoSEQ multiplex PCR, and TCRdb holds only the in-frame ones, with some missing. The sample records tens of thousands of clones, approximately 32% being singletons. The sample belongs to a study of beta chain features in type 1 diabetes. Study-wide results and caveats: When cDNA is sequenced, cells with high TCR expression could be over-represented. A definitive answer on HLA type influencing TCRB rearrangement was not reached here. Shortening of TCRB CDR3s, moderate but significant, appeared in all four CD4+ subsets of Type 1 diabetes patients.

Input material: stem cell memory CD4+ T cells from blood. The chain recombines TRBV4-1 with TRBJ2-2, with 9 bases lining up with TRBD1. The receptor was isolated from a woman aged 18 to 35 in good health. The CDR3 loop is CASSPRNRGRSRNTGELFF. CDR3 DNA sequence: TGCGCCAGCAGCCCGCGAAACAGGGGGCGGTCGAGGAACACCGGGGAGCTGTTTTTT.